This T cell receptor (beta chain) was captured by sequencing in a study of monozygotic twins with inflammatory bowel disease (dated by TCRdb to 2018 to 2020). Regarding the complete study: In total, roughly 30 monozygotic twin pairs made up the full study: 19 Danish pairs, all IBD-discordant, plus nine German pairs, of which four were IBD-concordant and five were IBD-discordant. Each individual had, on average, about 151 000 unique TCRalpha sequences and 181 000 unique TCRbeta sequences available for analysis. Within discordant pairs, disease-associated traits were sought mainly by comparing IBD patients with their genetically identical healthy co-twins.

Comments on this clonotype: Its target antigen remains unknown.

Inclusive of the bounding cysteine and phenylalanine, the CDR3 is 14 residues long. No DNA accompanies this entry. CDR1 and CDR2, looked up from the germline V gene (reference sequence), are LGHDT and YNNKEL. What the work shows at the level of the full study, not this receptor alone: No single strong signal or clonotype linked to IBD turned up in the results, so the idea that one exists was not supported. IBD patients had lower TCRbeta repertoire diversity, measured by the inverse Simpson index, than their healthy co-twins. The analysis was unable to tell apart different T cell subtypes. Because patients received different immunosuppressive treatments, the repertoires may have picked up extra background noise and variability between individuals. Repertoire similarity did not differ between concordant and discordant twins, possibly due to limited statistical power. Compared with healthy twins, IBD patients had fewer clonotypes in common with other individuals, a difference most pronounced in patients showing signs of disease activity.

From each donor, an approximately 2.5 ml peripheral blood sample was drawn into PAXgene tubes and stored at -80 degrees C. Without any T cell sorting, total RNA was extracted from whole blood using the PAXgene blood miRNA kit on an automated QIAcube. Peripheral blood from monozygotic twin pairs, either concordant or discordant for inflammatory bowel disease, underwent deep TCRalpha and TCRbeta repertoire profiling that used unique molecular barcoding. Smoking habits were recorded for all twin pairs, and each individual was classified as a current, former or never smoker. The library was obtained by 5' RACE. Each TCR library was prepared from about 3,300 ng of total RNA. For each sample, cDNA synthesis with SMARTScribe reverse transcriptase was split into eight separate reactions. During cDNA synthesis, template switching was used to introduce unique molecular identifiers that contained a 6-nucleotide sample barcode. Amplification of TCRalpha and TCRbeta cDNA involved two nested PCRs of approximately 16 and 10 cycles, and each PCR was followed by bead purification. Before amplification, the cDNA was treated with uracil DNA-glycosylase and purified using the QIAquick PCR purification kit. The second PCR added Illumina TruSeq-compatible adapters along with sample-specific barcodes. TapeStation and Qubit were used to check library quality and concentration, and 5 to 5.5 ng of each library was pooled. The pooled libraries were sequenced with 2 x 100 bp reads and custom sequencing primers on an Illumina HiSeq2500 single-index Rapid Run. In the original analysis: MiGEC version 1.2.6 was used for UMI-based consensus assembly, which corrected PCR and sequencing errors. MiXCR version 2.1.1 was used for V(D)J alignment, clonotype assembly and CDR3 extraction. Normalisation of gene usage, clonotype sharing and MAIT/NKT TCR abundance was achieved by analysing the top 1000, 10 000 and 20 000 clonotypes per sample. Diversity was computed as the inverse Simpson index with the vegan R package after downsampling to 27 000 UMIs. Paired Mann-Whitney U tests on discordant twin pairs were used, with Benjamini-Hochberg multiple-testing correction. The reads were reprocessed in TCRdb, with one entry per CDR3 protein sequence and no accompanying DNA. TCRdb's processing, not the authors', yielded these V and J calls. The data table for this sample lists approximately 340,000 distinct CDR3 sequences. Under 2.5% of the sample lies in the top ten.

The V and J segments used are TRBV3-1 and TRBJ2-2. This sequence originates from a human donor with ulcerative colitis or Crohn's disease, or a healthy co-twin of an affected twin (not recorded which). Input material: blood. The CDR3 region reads CASSLAAGTGELFF.